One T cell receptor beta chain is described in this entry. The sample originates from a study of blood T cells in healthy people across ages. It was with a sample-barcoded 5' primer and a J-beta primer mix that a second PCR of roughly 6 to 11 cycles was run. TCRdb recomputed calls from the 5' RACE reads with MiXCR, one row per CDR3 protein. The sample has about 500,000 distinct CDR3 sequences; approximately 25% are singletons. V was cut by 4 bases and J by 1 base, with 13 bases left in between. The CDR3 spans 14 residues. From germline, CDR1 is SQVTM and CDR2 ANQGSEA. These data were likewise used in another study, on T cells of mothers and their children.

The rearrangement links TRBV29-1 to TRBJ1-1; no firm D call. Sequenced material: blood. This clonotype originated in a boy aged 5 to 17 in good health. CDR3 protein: CSVGGMEGNTEAFF. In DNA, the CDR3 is TGCAGCGTTGGAGGGATGGAGGGGAACACTGAAGCTTTCTTT.